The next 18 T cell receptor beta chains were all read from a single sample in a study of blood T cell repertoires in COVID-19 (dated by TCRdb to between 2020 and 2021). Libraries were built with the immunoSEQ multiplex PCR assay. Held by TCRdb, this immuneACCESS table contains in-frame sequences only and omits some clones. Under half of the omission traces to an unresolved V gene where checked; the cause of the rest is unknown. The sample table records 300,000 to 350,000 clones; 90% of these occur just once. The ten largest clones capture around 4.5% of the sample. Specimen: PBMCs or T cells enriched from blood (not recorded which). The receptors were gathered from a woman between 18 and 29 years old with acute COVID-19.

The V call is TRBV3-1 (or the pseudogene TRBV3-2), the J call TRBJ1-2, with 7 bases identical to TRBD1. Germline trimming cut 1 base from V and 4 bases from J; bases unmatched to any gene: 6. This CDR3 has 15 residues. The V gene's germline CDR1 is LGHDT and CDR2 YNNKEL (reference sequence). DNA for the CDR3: TGTGCCAGCAGCCAAGGTACGGCAGGGGGCTATGGCTACACCTTC. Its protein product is CASSQGTAGGYGYTF.

CDR3 in amino acids: CASSFRVGAGAGANVLTF. CDR3 DNA sequence: TGTGCCAGCAGTTTCAGGGTCGGAGCGGGAGCTGGGGCCAACGTCCTGACTTTC. The rearrangement links TRBV28 to TRBJ2-6; 8 bases are shared with TRBD2. Germline assignment: CDR1 MDHEN and CDR2 SYDVKM. This CDR3 spans 18 amino acids. V lost 3 bases and J lost 2; bases outside the gene matches: 9.

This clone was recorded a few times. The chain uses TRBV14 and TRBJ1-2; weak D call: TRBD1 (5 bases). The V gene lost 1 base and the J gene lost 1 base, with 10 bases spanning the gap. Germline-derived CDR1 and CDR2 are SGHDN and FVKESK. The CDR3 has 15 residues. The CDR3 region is CASSQGDSLNYGYTF. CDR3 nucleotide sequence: TGTGCCAGCAGCCAAGGTGACAGCCTTAACTATGGCTACACCTTC.

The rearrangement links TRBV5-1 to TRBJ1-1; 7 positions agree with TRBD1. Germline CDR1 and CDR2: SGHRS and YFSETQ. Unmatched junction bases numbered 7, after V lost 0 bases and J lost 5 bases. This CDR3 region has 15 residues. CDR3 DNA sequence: TGCGCCAGCAGCTTGGCCGGGACAGACCGTACTGAAGCTTTCTTT. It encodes CASSLAGTDRTEAFF.

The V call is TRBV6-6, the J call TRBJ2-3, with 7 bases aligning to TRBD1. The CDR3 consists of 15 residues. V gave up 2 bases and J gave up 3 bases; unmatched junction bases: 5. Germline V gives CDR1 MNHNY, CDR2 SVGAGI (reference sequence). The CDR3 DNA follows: TGTGCCAGCAGTTACGGCGACAGGGAAACAGATACGCAGTATTTT. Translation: CASSYGDRETDTQYF.

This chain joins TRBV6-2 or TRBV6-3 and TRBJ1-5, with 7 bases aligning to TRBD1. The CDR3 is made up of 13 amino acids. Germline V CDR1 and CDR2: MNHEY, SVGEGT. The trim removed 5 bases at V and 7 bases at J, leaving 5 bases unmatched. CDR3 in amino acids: CASSPQGGQPQHF. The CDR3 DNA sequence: TGTGCCAGCAGTCCCCAGGGGGGACAGCCCCAGCATTTT.

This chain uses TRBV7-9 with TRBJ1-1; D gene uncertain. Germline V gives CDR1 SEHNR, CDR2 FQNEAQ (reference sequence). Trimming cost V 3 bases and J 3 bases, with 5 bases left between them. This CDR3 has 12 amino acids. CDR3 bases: TGTGCCAGCAGCTTCGAGGACACTGAAGCTTTCTTT. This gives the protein CASSFEDTEAFF.

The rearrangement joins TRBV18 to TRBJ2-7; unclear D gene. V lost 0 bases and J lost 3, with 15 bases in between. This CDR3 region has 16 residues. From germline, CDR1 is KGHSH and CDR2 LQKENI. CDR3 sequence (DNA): TGTGCCAGCTCACCACCCCCAGGTGCCTTAAGCTACGAGCAGTACTTC. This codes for CASSPPPGALSYEQYF.

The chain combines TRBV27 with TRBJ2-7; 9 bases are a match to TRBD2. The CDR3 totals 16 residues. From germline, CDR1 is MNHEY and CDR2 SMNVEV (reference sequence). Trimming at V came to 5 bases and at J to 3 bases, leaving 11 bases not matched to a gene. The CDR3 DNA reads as TGTGCCAGCAGTCCCTCAGGGAGCGGGAGGATCTACGAGCAGTACTTC. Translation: CASSPSGSGRIYEQYF.

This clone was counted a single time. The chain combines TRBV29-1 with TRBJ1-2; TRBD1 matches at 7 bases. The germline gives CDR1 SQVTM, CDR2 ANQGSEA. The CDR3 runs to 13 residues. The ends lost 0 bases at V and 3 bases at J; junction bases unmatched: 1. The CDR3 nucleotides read TGCAGCGTTGAAGACAGGGGGGACTATGGCTACACCTTC. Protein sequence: CSVEDRGDYGYTF. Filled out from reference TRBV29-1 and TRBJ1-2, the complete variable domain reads SAVISQKPSRDICQRGTSLTIQCQVDSQVTMMFWYRQQPGQSLTLIATANQGSEATYESGFVIDKFPISRPNLTFSTLTVSNMSPEDSSIYLCSVEDRGDYGYTFGSGTRLTVV.

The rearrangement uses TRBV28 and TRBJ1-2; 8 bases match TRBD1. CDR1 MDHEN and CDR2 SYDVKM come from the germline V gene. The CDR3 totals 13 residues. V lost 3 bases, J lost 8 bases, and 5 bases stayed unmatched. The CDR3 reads CASSFRTGKGYTF. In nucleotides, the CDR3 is TGTGCCAGCAGTTTCCGGACAGGGAAGGGCTACACCTTC.

The CDR3 spells CSASRTDKNQPQHF. The DNA for the CDR3 is TGCAGTGCTAGTCGGACAGATAAGAATCAGCCCCAGCATTTT. The chain carries TRBV20-1 and TRBJ1-5; possibly TRBD1 for D (6 bases). CDR1 is DFQATT and CDR2 is SNEGSKA in the germline V gene (reference sequence). V lost 3 bases to trimming and J lost 4 bases, with 13 bases between them. The CDR3 is made up of 14 amino acids.

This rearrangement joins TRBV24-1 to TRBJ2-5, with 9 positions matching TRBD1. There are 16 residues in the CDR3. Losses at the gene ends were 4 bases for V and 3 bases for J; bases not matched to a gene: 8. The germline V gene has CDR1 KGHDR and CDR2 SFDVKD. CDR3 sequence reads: CATSDWGQGSEETQYF. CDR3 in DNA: TGTGCCACCAGTGACTGGGGACAGGGCTCGGAAGAGACCCAGTACTTC.

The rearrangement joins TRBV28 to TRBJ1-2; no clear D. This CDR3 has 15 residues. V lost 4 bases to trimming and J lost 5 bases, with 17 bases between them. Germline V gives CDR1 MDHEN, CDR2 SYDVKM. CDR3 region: CASSSISWGGYGYTF. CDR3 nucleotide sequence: TGTGCCAGCAGTTCAATCTCCTGGGGAGGGTATGGCTACACCTTC.

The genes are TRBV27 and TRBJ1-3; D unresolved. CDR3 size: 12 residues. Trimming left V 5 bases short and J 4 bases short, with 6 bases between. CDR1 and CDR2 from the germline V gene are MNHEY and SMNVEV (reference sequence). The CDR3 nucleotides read TGTGCCAGCAGTCCGGGAGGAAACACCATATATTTT. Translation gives CASSPGGNTIYF.

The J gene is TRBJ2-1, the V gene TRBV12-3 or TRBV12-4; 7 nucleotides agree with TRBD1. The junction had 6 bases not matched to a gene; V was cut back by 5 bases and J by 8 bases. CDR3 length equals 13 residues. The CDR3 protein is CASSATGIHEQFF. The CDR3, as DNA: TGTGCCAGCAGTGCGACAGGGATCCATGAGCAGTTCTTC.

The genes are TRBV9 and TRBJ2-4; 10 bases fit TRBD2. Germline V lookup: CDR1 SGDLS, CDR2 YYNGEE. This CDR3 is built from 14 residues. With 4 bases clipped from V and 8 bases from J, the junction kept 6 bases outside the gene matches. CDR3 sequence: CASSQGLAQDIQYF. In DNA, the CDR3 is TGTGCCAGCAGCCAGGGACTAGCGCAAGACATTCAGTACTTC. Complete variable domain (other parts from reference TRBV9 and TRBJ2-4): DSGVTQTPKHLITATGQRVTLRCSPRSGDLSVYWYQQSLDQGLQFLIQYYNGEERAKGNILERFSAQQFPDLHSELNLSSLELGDSALYFCASSQGLAQDIQYFGAGTRLSVL.

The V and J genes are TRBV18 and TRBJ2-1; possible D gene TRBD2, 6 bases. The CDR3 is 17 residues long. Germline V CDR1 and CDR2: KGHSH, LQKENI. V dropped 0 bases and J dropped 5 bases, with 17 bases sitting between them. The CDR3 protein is CASSPPLGTGANNEQFF. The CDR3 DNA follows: TGTGCCAGCTCACCACCGTTGGGGACTGGGGCCAACAATGAGCAGTTCTTC.